The 9 T cell receptor beta chains in this list originate from one sample, sequenced in a study of cytomegalovirus exposure and HLA in healthy donors. The PCR contained 60 Vbeta and 13 Jbeta primers. TCRdb keeps only in-frame clones here, not all; method: immunoSEQ multiplex PCR. The data show approximately 160,000 clones, 60% to 85% seen once. Sequenced: PBMCs. These receptors originate from a male donor in good health and CMV-seropositive.

CDR3 region: CASSVTGWNTEAFF. DNA of the CDR3: TGTGCCAGCAGCGTAACAGGTTGGAATACTGAAGCTTTCTTT. The rearrangement joins TRBV9 to TRBJ1-1; perhaps TRBD1 as D (5 bases). This CDR3 has 14 amino acids. From germline, CDR1 is SGDLS and CDR2 YYNGEE. The V and J ends lost 1 base and 5 bases respectively, with 12 bases between them.

The V and J genes are TRBV5-4 and TRBJ2-5; D is perhaps TRBD1 (6 bases). The germline CDR1 and CDR2 sequences are SGHNT and YYREEE (reference sequence). The CDR3 runs to 14 residues. Trimming left V 4 bases short and J 1 base short, with 11 bases between. The CDR3 spells CASSQRTVQETQYF. In nucleotides, the CDR3 is TGTGCCAGCAGCCAAAGGACAGTCCAAGAGACCCAGTACTTC. The full variable domain, in which reference TRBV5-4 and TRBJ2-5 provide the parts outside the CDR3, is ETGVTQSPTHLIKTRGQQVTLRCSSQSGHNTVSWYQQALGQGPQFIFQYYREEENGRGNFPPRFSGLQFPNYSSELNVNALELDDSALYLCASSQRTVQETQYFGPGTRLLVL.

CDR3 amino acids: CASSLDGGTEAFF. The CDR3 DNA reads TGCGCCAGCAGCTTGGACGGAGGAACTGAAGCTTTCTTT. The J gene is TRBJ1-1, the V gene TRBV5-1; no reliable D call. There are 13 residues in the CDR3. The V end lost 0 bases, the J end lost 5 bases, and 8 bases lay between the germline ends. Germline V gene sequence: CDR1 SGHRS, CDR2 YFSETQ.

The rearrangement links TRBV30 to TRBJ2-7, with a weak D call TRBD1 (6 bases). V lost 7 bases and J 0 bases, leaving 16 bases between the germline ends. The length of the CDR3 is 14 residues. Germline-derived CDR1 and CDR2 are GTSNPN and SVGIG (reference sequence). The CDR3 DNA reads as TGTGCCTACACTTGGGACACCAGCTCCTACGAGCAGTACTTC. Encoded protein: CAYTWDTSSYEQYF.

The chain has TRBV6-5 and TRBJ2-1; TRBD2 agrees at 8 bases. The CDR3 spans 16 residues. Germline loops: CDR1 MNHEY, CDR2 SVGAGI. V was pared by 4 bases and J by 4 bases, with 9 bases of the junction left unmatched. The CDR3: CASSSTPGGAYNEQFF. The CDR3 DNA sequence: TGTGCCAGCAGTTCTACCCCGGGGGGGGCATACAATGAGCAGTTCTTC.

For this clone: Germline and junction disagree at one end, which may indicate a read error. The chain combines TRBV7-9 with TRBJ1-4; D remains ambiguous. In germline, CDR1 is SEHNR, CDR2 FQNEAQ (reference sequence). The CDR3 has 13 residues. In nucleotides, the CDR3 is TGTTCCAGCAGCACCGATCCGGGAGAAAAACTGTTTTTT. Protein product: CSSSTDPGEKLFF.

This chain links TRBV11-3 with TRBJ2-1; tentatively, D is TRBD1 (5 bases). V dropped 5 bases and J dropped 8 bases, with 13 bases sitting between them. From germline, CDR1 is SGHNT and CDR2 YENEEA. The CDR3 runs to 13 residues. CDR3 sequence reads: CASSHQGRDEQFF. CDR3 in DNA: TGTGCCAGCAGCCACCAGGGTCGTGATGAGCAGTTCTTC.

The sample holds a few counts of this clone. The genes are TRBV2 and TRBJ2-7; the match to TRBD1 covers 7 bases. The CDR3 is made up of 15 amino acids. Germline values: CDR1 SNHLY, CDR2 FYNNEI. The J segment lost 0 bases and the V segment lost 6 bases, leaving 8 bases of the junction unmatched. CDR3 sequence: CASSDGQEFSYEQYF. In nucleotides, the CDR3 is TGTGCCAGCAGCGATGGACAGGAGTTCTCCTACGAGCAGTACTTC.

The V call is TRBV30, the J call TRBJ1-2, with a possible D match to TRBD1 (5 bases). CDR3 length: 13 residues. Looked up from germline, CDR1 is GTSNPN and CDR2 is SVGIG (reference sequence). The germline V and J ends were trimmed by 1 base and 7 bases, with 13 bases remaining between them. In DNA, the CDR3 is TGTGCCTGGAGTGCCTCCGGAGGGGCTGGCTACACCTTC. Residues: CAWSASGGAGYTF.